This paragraph reports one T cell receptor (beta chain). These data come from a study of blood T cell repertoires in COVID-19. Profiled with immunoSEQ multiplex PCR; TCRdb holds only in-frame clones, not every one. The sample includes about 67,000 clones, 82% seen only once; the top ten take approximately 39%. This CDR3 region has 14 residues. Germline V gives CDR1 SGHVS, CDR2 FQNEAQ. Trimming removed 1 base at V and 6 bases at J, with 13 bases between. This TCR was sampled from a human donor in a cohort sampled during active COVID-19. The chain joins TRBV7-8 to TRBJ2-7, with unresolved D. The sequencing sample was made of peripheral blood. As DNA, the CDR3 is TGTGCCAGCAGCTTAGAAGAGGTCCAGTCCGAGCAGTACTTC. Protein sequence: CASSLEEVQSEQYF.